Listed below are T cell receptor beta chains from one sample, sequenced in a study of metastatic and nonmetastatic thyroid tumors. TCRdb re-called clones via MiXCR from the PCR reads. The data contain about 92,000 clones, just under 15% of them singletons. Sequenced sample: blood. The receptor source for this set is a female donor with papillary thyroid cancer or a benign thyroid nodule (not recorded which). Some clones in this sample may be carry-over from other donors' samples. Each CDR3 is given with its conserved first and last residue. A D gene is named only where the DNA matches it firmly. Size is omitted from some rows. Given values are once, few, many or a class for expanded clones.

clone size	V gene	J gene	D gene	CDR3 protein	CDR3 DNA
many	TRBV9	TRBJ2-2	TRBD2	CASSLRLAGENTGELFF	TGTGCCAGCAGCTTAAGACTAGCGGGGGAAAACACCGGGGAGCTGTTTTTT
many	TRBV5-6	TRBJ1-2	-	CASSLVHARDYGYTF	TGTGCCAGCAGCTTGGTGCACGCCAGGGACTATGGCTACACCTTC
many	TRBV19	TRBJ2-3	-	CASRKVGTDTQYF	TGTGCCAGTAGAAAAGTGGGCACAGATACGCAGTATTTT
many	TRBV6-1	TRBJ2-2	TRBD2	CASSWRGGGTGELFF	TGTGCCAGCAGTTGGCGGGGGGGCGGAACCGGGGAGCTGTTTTTT
many	TRBV27	TRBJ2-7	-	CASSLKPTYEQYF	TGTGCCAGCAGTTTAAAACCTACCTACGAGCAGTACTTC
many	TRBV7-9	TRBJ1-1	TRBD1	CASIQTGSLEAFF	TGTGCCAGCATACAGACAGGGTCCCTTGAAGCTTTCTTT
many	TRBV3-1	TRBJ1-5	-	CASSQGQGNQPQHF	TGTGCCAGCAGCCAAGGACAGGGCAATCAGCCCCAGCATTTT
many	TRBV20-1	TRBJ2-5	-	CSAILSPRETQYF	TGCAGTGCTATCCTAAGCCCTCGAGAGACCCAGTACTTC
many	TRBV2	TRBJ1-1	-	CASKSGPGNTEAFF	TGTGCCAGCAAAAGTGGTCCGGGGAACACTGAAGCTTTCTTT
many	TRBV6-2/TRBV6-3	TRBJ1-6	TRBD1	CASKGTGNNSPLHF	TGTGCCAGCAAAGGGACAGGGAACAATTCACCCCTCCACTTT
few	TRBV5-8	TRBJ1-1	-	CASTAGVGAFF	TGTGCCAGCACCGCCGGCGTGGGTGCTTTCTTT
-	TRBV24-1	TRBJ2-1	TRBD1	CATSDGNRGPRNNEQFF	TGTGCCACCAGTGATGGGAACAGGGGACCTCGTAACAATGAGCAGTTCTTC
many	TRBV12-3/TRBV12-4	TRBJ1-1	-	CASSGRGTVGTEAFF	TGTGCCAGCAGTGGGAGAGGTACTGTGGGCACTGAAGCTTTCTTT
many	TRBV20-1	TRBJ1-6	TRBD1	CSARDRGGPYNSPLHF	TGCAGTGCTAGGGACAGGGGCGGCCCCTATAATTCACCCCTCCACTTT
few	TRBV7-8	TRBJ2-5	-	CASSLAGAGTIRETQYF	TGTGCCAGCAGCTTAGCTGGCGCGGGGACAATACGGGAGACCCAGTACTTC
many	TRBV4-2	TRBJ1-2	-	CASSPNPSNREGYGYTF	TGTGCCAGCAGCCCAAACCCCTCAAACAGGGAGGGCTATGGCTACACCTTC
many	TRBV6-2/TRBV6-3	TRBJ1-4	-	CASSYSSGVLVEKLFF	TGTGCCAGCAGTTACTCGAGCGGAGTACTGGTTGAAAAACTGTTTTTT
-	TRBV28	TRBJ2-7	-	CASSRPAGYEQYF	TGTGCCAGCAGCAGGCCAGCAGGATACGAGCAGTACTTC
many	TRBV27	TRBJ2-1	TRBD2	CASSFSGGAKEQFF	TGTGCCAGCAGTTTTAGCGGGGGGGCTAAAGAGCAGTTCTTC
many	TRBV7-3	TRBJ2-5	-	CASSWGGVGETQYF	TGTGCCAGCAGCTGGGGCGGGGTCGGGGAGACCCAGTACTTC
many	TRBV12-3/TRBV12-4	TRBJ1-1	TRBD1	CASTLPRGGSDTEAFF	TGTGCCAGCACTTTACCCAGGGGGGGTTCGGACACTGAAGCTTTCTTT
many	TRBV7-2	TRBJ1-2	TRBD1	CASSPGQGRNYGYTF	TGTGCCAGCAGCCCTGGACAGGGACGGAACTATGGCTACACCTTC
many	TRBV30	TRBJ2-1	TRBD2	CAWTGGDTYYNEQFF	TGTGCCTGGACGGGGGGGGACACCTACTACAATGAGCAGTTCTTC
many	TRBV20-1	TRBJ2-3	-	CSAGTGTDTQYF	TGCAGTGCTGGGACCGGCACAGATACGCAGTATTTT
many	TRBV6-1	TRBJ1-2	-	CASSLTTRANYGYTF	TGTGCCAGCAGTTTAACCACGAGGGCTAACTATGGCTACACCTTC
few	TRBV28	TRBJ2-1	-	CASGYSGKGQFF	TGTGCCAGCGGATACTCGGGTAAGGGGCAGTTCTTC
many	TRBV18	TRBJ1-2	-	CASSPLGRGDYGYTF	TGTGCCAGCTCACCCCTCGGACGAGGGGACTATGGCTACACCTTC
many	TRBV2	TRBJ2-1	TRBD2	CASSEVRGGDNEQFF	TGTGCCAGCAGTGAGGTGCGGGGGGGAGACAATGAGCAGTTCTTC
many	TRBV3-1	TRBJ2-5	-	CASSQVGGGTQYF	TGTGCCAGCAGCCAAGTGGGTGGGGGGACCCAGTACTTC
many	TRBV15	TRBJ1-1	-	CAIWAGREAFF	TGTGCCATATGGGCAGGGAGGGAAGCTTTCTTT
many	TRBV5-1	TRBJ2-5	TRBD2	CASRGRAEETQYF	TGCGCCAGCAGGGGGAGGGCGGAAGAGACCCAGTACTTC
many	TRBV6-1	TRBJ2-5	-	CASSGGGRETQYF	TGTGCCAGCAGTGGGGGGGGCCGGGAGACCCAGTACTTC
many	TRBV7-9	TRBJ1-3	-	CASSLNRAGNTIYF	TGTGCCAGCAGCTTAAACCGTGCGGGAAACACCATATATTTT
many	TRBV28	TRBJ2-7	-	CASSWGEIKYEQYF	TGTGCCAGCAGTTGGGGGGAGATCAAATACGAGCAGTACTTC
many	TRBV28	TRBJ1-2	-	CASSLLRYGYTF	TGTGCCAGCAGTTTATTACGGTATGGCTACACCTTC
-	TRBV11-1	TRBJ1-1	-	CASSLDRIGFMNTEPFF	TGTGCCAGCAGCTTAGACAGAATTGGATTCATGAACACTGAACCTTTCTTT
many	TRBV7-8	TRBJ2-7	-	CASWDPGAQYEQYF	TGTGCCAGCTGGGATCCGGGGGCGCAGTACGAGCAGTACTTC